This T cell receptor beta chain was sequenced during a study of T cells in Graves' hyperthyroidism and ophthalmopathy. Diagnoses were established using clinical symptoms, serum thyroxine and TRAb, thyroid ultrasound and orbital computed tomography. The investigators amplified TCR beta CDR3 regions from RNA transcripts. TCR CDR3 regions were first amplified by RT-PCR with HTBI primers. In TCRdb, the multiplex PCR reads were re-called with MiXCR into one record per CDR3 protein. The table has nearly 600,000 distinct CDR3 sequences, 11% to 15% seen once. Sequencing was carried out using blood. The source of this sequence is a woman in her twenties or thirties with Graves' hyperthyroidism that later progressed to Graves' ophthalmopathy.

CDR3 protein: CASSIGPGNTIYF. The CDR3 DNA is TGTGCCAGTAGTATAGGCCCTGGAAACACCATATATTTT. The chain is built from TRBV19 and TRBJ1-3; D ambiguous. The CDR3 totals 13 residues. Germline CDR1 is LNHDA and CDR2 is SQIVND (reference sequence). V lost 1 base to trimming and J lost 2 bases, with 3 bases between them.